This TCR beta chain comes out of a study of OX40 agonist ivuxolimab in advanced cancers. About the research overall: Prior anti-PD-1, anti-PD-L1 or anti-CTLA-4 therapy did not bar entry, and 30% to 40% had some.

Sequencing was performed with immunoSEQ multiplex PCR; in TCRdb, only in-frame clones are kept and a portion is missing. The profile covers over 65,000 clones, with 90% appearing a single time and 1.5% to 2% taken by the ten largest. Trimming took off 1 base at V and 6 bases at J, with 11 bases between the two ends. Germline CDR1 reads SGHDT; CDR2 reads YYEEEE. The CDR3 sequence is 14 residues long. The chain couples TRBV5-6 to TRBJ1-5, with D unresolved. This receptor was identified in an adult with an advanced solid tumor such as melanoma, head and neck, liver or kidney cancer. Here the sequenced sample was CD4+ or CD8+ T cells sorted from blood, taken in a trial of the OX40 agonist ivuxolimab. The CDR3 here is CASSLPGEGQPQHF. As DNA, the CDR3 is TGTGCCAGCAGCTTGCCTGGGGAGGGTCAGCCCCAGCATTTT.